This entry lists 18 T cell receptor beta chains sequenced from one sample in a study of cytomegalovirus exposure and HLA in healthy donors. This PCR relied on a set of 60 Vbeta primers and 13 Jbeta primers. TCRdb keeps only in-frame clones here, not all; method: immunoSEQ multiplex PCR. The table shows 90,000 to 130,000 clones, with around 87% occurring only once. Source material: PBMCs. These receptors were taken from a man aged 35 to 55 in good health and CMV-seronegative.

The chain uses TRBV6-5 and TRBJ1-2; 7 bases match TRBD1. The V gene's germline CDR1 is MNHEY and CDR2 SVGAGI. The V and J ends lost 8 bases and 0 bases, in that order; junction bases with no gene match: 3. The CDR3 consists of 13 residues. DNA of the CDR3: TGTGCCAGCGGGGACAGTCCTAACTATGGCTACACCTTC. Its protein is CASGDSPNYGYTF.

V gene TRBV25-1 combines with J gene TRBJ1-1, with D perhaps TRBD1 (5 bases). Germline V CDR1 and CDR2: MGHDK, SYGVNS. V was pared by 5 bases and J by 5 bases, with 12 bases between. The CDR3 loop spans 13 amino acids. DNA for the CDR3: TGTGCCAGCAGTAACCCGACAGTTACTGAAGCTTTCTTT. Amino acid sequence: CASSNPTVTEAFF.

The rearrangement links TRBV5-6 to TRBJ2-5; 7 bases are a match to TRBD2. Germline CDR1 reads SGHDT; CDR2 reads YYEEEE. The CDR3 length is 16 residues. The ends lost 4 bases at V and 2 bases at J; junction bases unmatched: 11. CDR3 in amino acids: CASSTTGTTSQETQYF. In DNA, the CDR3 is TGTGCCAGCAGCACCACCGGGACTACCAGTCAAGAGACCCAGTACTTC. Using reference TRBV5-6 and TRBJ2-5 for the parts outside the CDR3, the full variable domain is DAGVTQSPTHLIKTRGQQVTLRCSPKSGHDTVSWYQQALGQGPQFIFQYYEEEERQRGNFPDRFSGHQFPNYSSELNVNALLLGDSALYLCASSTTGTTSQETQYFGPGTRLLVL.

The gene calls are TRBV6-1 and TRBJ1-5, with TRBD1 matching 8 bases. The V gene end was trimmed by 6 bases and the J gene end by 4 bases; junction bases not matched to a gene: 8. The length of the CDR3 is 15 residues. The germline gives CDR1 MNHNS, CDR2 SASEGT. DNA of the CDR3: TGTGCCAGCAGGGACGGACAGGGACTAAATCAGCCCCAGCATTTT. Residues: CASRDGQGLNQPQHF.

The V and J genes are TRBV5-1 and TRBJ1-5; tentatively, D is TRBD1 (5 bases). Germline CDR1 reads SGHRS; CDR2 reads YFSETQ. V was cut by 3 bases and J by 8 bases, with 12 bases left in between. The CDR3 contains 13 residues. DNA for the CDR3: TGCGCCAGCAGCTGGGGCAAAGGGAAGCCCCAGCATTTT. Amino acids: CASSWGKGKPQHF. Looking up the rest from reference TRBV5-1 and TRBJ1-5 gives the full variable domain: KAGVTQTPRYLIKTRGQQVTLSCSPISGHRSVSWYQQTPGQGLQFLFEYFSETQRNKGNFPGRFSGRQFSNSRSEMNVSTLELGDSALYLCASSWGKGKPQHFGDGTRLSIL.

This clone was detected once. The chain links TRBV29-1 to TRBJ1-2; D is ambiguous. The germline CDR1 and CDR2 sequences are SQVTM and ANQGSEA. This CDR3 comprises 9 residues. The V and J ends lost 3 bases and 6 bases respectively, with 2 bases between them. The CDR3 DNA sequence: TGCAGCGTTGATAATGGCTACACCTTC. Protein product: CSVDNGYTF.

This clone came up once. The chain uses TRBV28 and TRBJ2-7; D perhaps matches TRBD2 (5 bases). V was pared by 8 bases and J by 0 bases, with 26 bases between. The V gene's germline CDR1 is MDHEN and CDR2 SYDVKM. The length of the CDR3 is 18 residues. The CDR3 DNA reads TGTGCCAGCGAGGGTGCACAGAGTAGTTACCAGAGCTCCTACGAGCAGTACTTC. Translated: CASEGAQSSYQSSYEQYF.

The chain links TRBV6-5 to TRBJ1-4; D unclear. The germline CDR1 and CDR2 sequences are MNHEY and SVGAGI. CDR3 length: 16 residues. With 0 bases removed from V and 8 bases from J, the gap between germline ends came to 16 bases. The CDR3 reads CASSYSPGGLEEKLFF. The CDR3 DNA is TGTGCCAGCAGTTACTCTCCAGGAGGTCTAGAGGAAAAACTGTTTTTT.

The rearrangement joins TRBV6-5 to TRBJ2-5, with 7 bases matching TRBD2. The CDR3 loop spans 12 amino acids. Germline V gives CDR1 MNHEY, CDR2 SVGAGI. V shed 10 bases and J 4 bases; nucleotides not matched to a gene: 6. CDR3 region: CATRTSRETQYF. The CDR3 DNA reads as TGTGCCACTCGGACTAGTCGAGAGACCCAGTACTTC.

This chain links TRBV19 with TRBJ1-2; the D is unclear. V was shortened by 5 bases and J by 6 bases, with 13 bases between the two germline ends. In germline, CDR1 is LNHDA, CDR2 SQIVND (reference sequence). CDR3 length equals 13 residues. CDR3 loop: CASSETPRNGYTF. The CDR3 bases are TGTGCCAGTAGTGAGACGCCTAGGAATGGCTACACCTTC.

The chain recombines TRBV14 with TRBJ1-1; no firm D call. CDR1 is SGHDN and CDR2 is FVKESK in the germline V gene. This CDR3 has 19 amino acids. The ends were cut back, 0 bases at V and 0 bases at J, with 20 bases in the middle. The CDR3 here is CASSQERVRGNSLNTEAFF. CDR3 coding DNA: TGTGCCAGCAGCCAAGAAAGGGTCAGAGGGAATTCGCTGAACACTGAAGCTTTCTTT.

The V call is TRBV10-3, the J call TRBJ2-3, with D possibly matching TRBD1 (5 bases). Per germline, CDR1 ENHRY and CDR2 SYGVKD. The CDR3 runs to 12 residues. Trimming removed 2 bases from V and 5 bases from J, with 5 bases in between. The CDR3 loop reads CAISERGDTQYF. CDR3 sequence (DNA): TGTGCCATCAGTGAGAGGGGAGATACGCAGTATTTT.

This clone was seen more than once but under ten times. The rearrangement links TRBV18 to TRBJ1-2; 7 bases agree with TRBD1. This CDR3 is built from 13 residues. Germline CDR1 reads KGHSH; CDR2 reads LQKENI. The trim removed 6 bases at V and 5 bases at J, leaving 6 bases unmatched. The CDR3 loop reads CASSPDREYGYTF. In nucleotides, the CDR3 is TGTGCCAGCTCCCCCGACAGGGAATATGGCTACACCTTC.

The V gene is TRBV7-9, the J gene TRBJ2-3; TRBD2 agrees at 8 bases. Per germline, CDR1 SEHNR and CDR2 FQNEAQ (reference sequence). The V and J ends lost 6 bases and 4 bases, in that order; junction bases with no gene match: 6. The CDR3 extends over 14 amino acids. CDR3 sequence (DNA): TGTGCCAGCAGGCCAGCGGGGGCCGCAGATACGCAGTATTTT. It translates to CASRPAGAADTQYF.

This CDR3 reads CASSPLALAGQETQYF. DNA for the CDR3: TGTGCCAGCTCACCACTGGCGCTAGCGGGGCAAGAGACCCAGTACTTC. This rearrangement joins TRBV18 to TRBJ2-5; 9 nucleotides line up with TRBD2. The V and J ends lost 1 base and 2 bases, in that order; junction bases with no gene match: 5. From germline, CDR1 is KGHSH and CDR2 LQKENI. There are 16 residues in the CDR3.

As to this clone: Other DNA sequences from this sample encode an identical CDR3 as well. V gene TRBV29-1 combines with J gene TRBJ1-1, with 8 bases that match TRBD1. Germline lookup yields CDR1 SQVTM and CDR2 ANQGSEA. The CDR3 consists of 11 residues. Losses at the gene ends were 7 bases for V and 4 bases for J; bases not matched to a gene: 2. The CDR3 is CSGTGGTEAFF. CDR3 DNA: TGCAGCGGCACAGGGGGCACTGAAGCTTTCTTT.

J is TRBJ1-4 and V is TRBV5-1; 9 bases match TRBD1. The V and J ends lost 0 bases and 3 bases, in that order; junction bases with no gene match: 12. The CDR3 contains 19 residues. Germline V CDR1 and CDR2: SGHRS, YFSETQ. The CDR3 region has the DNA TGCGCCAGCAGCTTGGCCCTGGGACAGGGCCGGGCGGCTAATGAAAAACTGTTTTTT. It codes for CASSLALGQGRAANEKLFF.

The chain recombines TRBV5-6 with TRBJ2-7; 7 positions match TRBD2. CDR1 and CDR2 from the germline V gene are SGHDT and YYEEEE. After removal of 0 bases from V and 5 bases from J, the junction contained 8 bases not matched to a gene. The CDR3 spans 15 residues. The CDR3 sequence is CASSLDQTRGDEQYF. As DNA, the CDR3 is TGTGCCAGCAGCTTGGACCAGACACGGGGGGACGAGCAGTACTTC.